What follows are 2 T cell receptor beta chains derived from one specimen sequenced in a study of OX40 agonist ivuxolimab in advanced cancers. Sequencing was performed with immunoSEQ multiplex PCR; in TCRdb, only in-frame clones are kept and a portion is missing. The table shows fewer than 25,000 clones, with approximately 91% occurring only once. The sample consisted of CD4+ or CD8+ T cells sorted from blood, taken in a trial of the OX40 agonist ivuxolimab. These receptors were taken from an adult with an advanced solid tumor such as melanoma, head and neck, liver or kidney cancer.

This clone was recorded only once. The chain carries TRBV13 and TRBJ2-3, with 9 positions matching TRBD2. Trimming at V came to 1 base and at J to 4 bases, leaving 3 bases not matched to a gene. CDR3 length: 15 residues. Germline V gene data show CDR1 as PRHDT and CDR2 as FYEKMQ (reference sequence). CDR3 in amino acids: CASSLVREGSDTQYF. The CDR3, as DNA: TGTGCCAGCAGCTTAGTGCGGGAGGGTTCAGATACGCAGTATTTT.

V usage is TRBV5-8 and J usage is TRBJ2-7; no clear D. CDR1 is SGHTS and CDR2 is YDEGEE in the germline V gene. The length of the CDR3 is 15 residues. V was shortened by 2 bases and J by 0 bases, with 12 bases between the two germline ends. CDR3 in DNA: TGTGCCAGCAGCTTAATGGACGCCCGCTCCTACGAGCAGTACTTC. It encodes CASSLMDARSYEQYF.